The 32 T cell receptor beta chains below were found in one sample sequenced in a study of blood T cell repertoires in COVID-19. The protocol was immunoSEQ multiplex PCR, while the TCRdb copy is restricted to in-frame clones and leaves out a portion. The table includes 65,000 or so clones, under 85% detected once. Material: peripheral blood. These receptors all stem from a woman in her forties or fifties with active or convalescent COVID-19.

This clone occurred once. The chain has TRBV5-1 and TRBJ1-1; D is unresolved. Trimming removed 1 base at V and 1 base at J, with 5 bases between. The germline gives CDR1 SGHRS, CDR2 YFSETQ. This CDR3 comprises 13 residues. DNA for the CDR3: TGCGCCAGCAGCTTGCAGGAGAACACTGAAGCTTTCTTT. It encodes CASSLQENTEAFF.

The genes are TRBV19 and TRBJ2-6, with TRBD1 matching over 10 bases. The CDR3 is 18 amino acids. Unmatched junction bases numbered 9, after V lost 3 bases and J lost 4 bases. The germline CDR1 and CDR2 sequences are LNHDA and SQIVND (reference sequence). CDR3 coding DNA: TGTGCCAGTAGTATGCCCCGACAGGGGGCGTACGGGGCCAACGTCCTGACTTTC. This codes for CASSMPRQGAYGANVLTF.

To note about this clone: This specimen includes other DNA sequences encoding the same CDR3. The rearrangement joins TRBV19 to TRBJ2-1, with D possibly matching TRBD1 (5 bases). CDR3 length: 14 amino acids. Trimming shortened V by 2 bases and J by 1 base, and 6 bases separated the two germline ends. Germline-derived CDR1 and CDR2 are LNHDA and SQIVND (reference sequence). The CDR3 here is CASSIQGSYNEQFF. The DNA for the CDR3 is TGTGCCAGTAGTATACAGGGATCCTACAATGAGCAGTTCTTC.

The rearrangement uses TRBV20-1 and TRBJ1-5, with D perhaps matching TRBD1 (5 bases). The V and J ends lost 3 bases and 7 bases respectively, with 16 bases between them. This CDR3 spans 14 amino acids. Germline values: CDR1 DFQATT, CDR2 SNEGSKA (reference sequence). Here the CDR3 DNA reads TGCAGTGCTAGTCGCGGGGGTAGGTGGCAGCCCCAGCATTTT. Its protein product is CSASRGGRWQPQHF.

The rearrangement uses TRBV9 and TRBJ2-3; D unresolved. V lost 4 bases and J 7 bases, leaving 10 bases between the germline ends. The length of the CDR3 is 12 residues. CDR1 and CDR2 from the germline V gene are SGDLS and YYNGEE. The CDR3 bases are TGTGCCAGCAGCTCTACGAGCAATACGCAGTATTTT. It encodes CASSSTSNTQYF. The whole variable domain, remainder taken from reference TRBV9 and TRBJ2-3, is DSGVTQTPKHLITATGQRVTLRCSPRSGDLSVYWYQQSLDQGLQFLIQYYNGEERAKGNILERFSAQQFPDLHSELNLSSLELGDSALYFCASSSTSNTQYFGPGTRLTVL.

This clone was counted once. This may be a read error, as it is one base from a much larger clone. The J gene is TRBJ1-1, the V gene TRBV20-1; D ambiguous. This CDR3 is built from 11 residues. The germline V gene encodes CDR1 DFQATT and CDR2 SNEGSKA (reference sequence). The CDR3 nucleotides are TGCAATGCTAGGTCTAACACTGAAGCTTTCTTT. This codes for CNARSNTEAFF.

This clone was detected a few times. The V and J genes are TRBV7-9 and TRBJ2-7; no clear D. The ends were cut back, 5 bases at V and 2 bases at J, with 13 bases in the middle. Germline values: CDR1 SEHNR, CDR2 FQNEAQ (reference sequence). There are 14 residues in the CDR3. The DNA of the CDR3 is TGTGCCAGCAGCCTATTACTCGACACCTACGAGCAGTACTTC. It yields the protein CASSLLLDTYEQYF. The entire variable domain, with the rest obtained from reference TRBV7-9 and TRBJ2-7, is as follows: DTGVSQNPRHKITKRGQNVTFRCDPISEHNRLYWYRQTLGQGPEFLTYFQNEAQLEKSRLLSDRFSAERPKGSFSTLEIQRTEQGDSAMYLCASSLLLDTYEQYFGPGTRLTVT.

The J gene is TRBJ2-6, the V gene TRBV5-6; 7 nucleotides agree with TRBD1. This CDR3 is built from 15 residues. Germline V CDR1 and CDR2: SGHDT, YYEEEE. J gave up 2 bases and V 4 bases, and 3 bases lay outside the gene matches. The CDR3 protein is CASSLQGAGANVLTF. Here the CDR3 DNA reads TGTGCCAGCAGCCTCCAGGGGGCTGGGGCCAACGTCCTGACTTTC.

The rearrangement joins TRBV28 to TRBJ1-5; possible D gene TRBD1, 5 bases. This CDR3 is built from 15 residues. From germline, CDR1 is MDHEN and CDR2 SYDVKM. V was clipped by 2 bases and J by 2 bases, with 10 bases between them. The CDR3 loop reads CASSLASGRNQPQHF. The CDR3 DNA sequence: TGTGCCAGCAGTTTAGCGTCAGGGCGCAATCAGCCCCAGCATTTT.

The chain links TRBV19 to TRBJ2-3; TRBD2 is a possible D gene (5 bases). The V end was cut by 5 bases, the J end by 1 base, with 7 bases between. CDR3 length: 13 residues. From germline, CDR1 is LNHDA and CDR2 SQIVND (reference sequence). CDR3 amino acids: CASSDGGTDTQYF. The CDR3, as DNA: TGTGCCAGTAGTGACGGGGGCACAGATACGCAGTATTTT.

The rearrangement links TRBV2 to TRBJ2-1, with 7 bases lining up with TRBD1. Trimming at V came to 6 bases and at J to 4 bases, leaving 12 bases not matched to a gene. The V gene's germline CDR1 is SNHLY and CDR2 FYNNEI. This CDR3 contains 16 residues. The DNA for the CDR3 is TGTGCCAGCAGGACCGTGGGACAGAGGGGGTACAATGAGCAGTTCTTC. Its protein is CASRTVGQRGYNEQFF.

This rearrangement joins TRBV7-2 to TRBJ2-7; a weak D match, TRBD2 (6 bases). Germline V gene data show CDR1 as SGHTA and CDR2 as FQGNSA. With 4 bases removed from V and 9 bases from J, the gap between germline ends came to 16 bases. The CDR3 sequence is 13 residues long. CDR3 sequence reads: CASSWGDRTWQYF. CDR3 sequence (DNA): TGTGCCAGCAGCTGGGGGGACCGCACGTGGCAGTACTTC.

This clone was seen only a few times. The rearrangement links TRBV7-9 to TRBJ2-2; 9 bases are a match to TRBD1. The germline V gene encodes CDR1 SEHNR and CDR2 FQNEAQ (reference sequence). The CDR3 is 15 amino acids. J gave up 3 bases and V 6 bases, and 5 bases lay outside the gene matches. The CDR3 region is CASRDRTGDTGELFF. CDR3 nucleotides: TGTGCCAGCAGGGACAGGACAGGGGACACCGGGGAGCTGTTTTTT. The full variable domain, with the rest looked up from reference TRBV7-9 and TRBJ2-2, is DTGVSQNPRHKITKRGQNVTFRCDPISEHNRLYWYRQTLGQGPEFLTYFQNEAQLEKSRLLSDRFSAERPKGSFSTLEIQRTEQGDSAMYLCASRDRTGDTGELFFGEGSRLTVL.

This chain joins TRBV6-5 and TRBJ2-7; D may be TRBD1 (6 bases). Trimming took 6 bases from V and 2 from J, leaving 11 bases between them. This CDR3 region has 13 residues. CDR1 is MNHEY, CDR2 SVGAGI, per germline. CDR3 nucleotides: TGTGCCAGCAGCCGGGACATGGCCTACGAGCAGTACTTC. This translates into CASSRDMAYEQYF.

The chain is built from TRBV2 and TRBJ1-2; the D is unclear. V gave up 6 bases and J gave up 3 bases, with 11 bases separating them. In germline, CDR1 is SNHLY, CDR2 FYNNEI. CDR3 size: 13 residues. In DNA form, the CDR3 reads TGTGCCAGCAGCGGGGAGTTGGACTATGGCTACACCTTC. Residues: CASSGELDYGYTF.

The chain has TRBV15 and TRBJ2-7, with unresolved D. Trimming removed 0 bases at V and 6 bases at J, with 9 bases between. Germline V gene sequence: CDR1 LNHNV, CDR2 YYDKDF (reference sequence). The CDR3 totals 13 residues. CDR3 sequence (DNA): TGTGCCACCAGCAGAGATGGCCAATCCGAGCAGTACTTC. Translated, it gives CATSRDGQSEQYF.

V gene TRBV6-5 combines with J gene TRBJ1-2; D is possibly TRBD1 (6 bases). The CDR3 spans 13 residues. CDR1 and CDR2 (germline): MNHEY, SVGAGI. Between the trimmed V and J ends, which lost 8 bases and 0 bases, there was a span of 10 bases. CDR3 sequence: CASGQRANYGYTF. The CDR3 DNA reads TGTGCCAGCGGACAGAGAGCTAACTATGGCTACACCTTC.

Remarks on this clone: Other DNA sequences of this sample code for an identical CDR3. The V and J genes are TRBV7-6 and TRBJ1-5, with TRBD1 matching over 9 bases. The CDR3 is 15 amino acids. V shed 5 bases and J 4 bases; nucleotides not matched to a gene: 6. Germline loops: CDR1 SGHVS, CDR2 FNYEAQ. The DNA for the CDR3 is TGTGCCAGCAGCAGTACAGGGGGCGGGAATCAGCCCCAGCATTTT. It yields the protein CASSSTGGGNQPQHF.

The chain joins TRBV5-8 to TRBJ1-1; D call uncertain. Trimming pared 0 bases from V and 6 bases from J, leaving 15 bases between. Germline V gene lookup returns CDR1 SGHTS and CDR2 YDEGEE. This CDR3 comprises 15 residues. The CDR3 DNA sequence: TGTGCCAGCAGCTTGGTCGGTGACACAGTAGCTGAAGCTTTCTTT. Residues: CASSLVGDTVAEAFF.

The chain employs TRBV30 and TRBJ2-7, with a weak D call TRBD1 (6 bases). The germline gives CDR1 GTSNPN, CDR2 SVGIG (reference sequence). The CDR3 consists of 11 residues. V lost 4 bases and J 5 bases, leaving 9 bases between the germline ends. The CDR3 protein is CAWKGVDEQYF. CDR3 coding DNA: TGTGCCTGGAAGGGGGTGGACGAGCAGTACTTC.

The V and J genes are TRBV6-5 and TRBJ1-4; possibly TRBD1 for D (5 bases). This CDR3 has 15 residues. Germline V gene sequence: CDR1 MNHEY, CDR2 SVGAGI. The ends were cut back, 4 bases at V and 7 bases at J, with 16 bases in the middle. CDR3: CASSSTEGRGEKLFF. CDR3 sequence (DNA): TGTGCCAGCAGTTCCACGGAGGGGAGGGGTGAAAAACTGTTTTTT.

This clone was recorded a few times. The genes are TRBV7-6 and TRBJ2-6; 7 nucleotides match TRBD1. With V trimmed by 1 base and J by 3 bases, 3 bases remained unmatched. The CDR3 consists of 16 residues. Germline lookup yields CDR1 SGHVS and CDR2 FNYEAQ. CDR3 amino acids: CASSLDRGRGANVLTF. The CDR3 coding sequence is TGTGCCAGCAGCTTAGATAGGGGGCGTGGGGCCAACGTCCTGACTTTC. Supplemented by reference TRBV7-6 and TRBJ2-6, the full variable domain reads GAGVSQSPRYKVTKRGQDVALRCDPISGHVSLYWYRQALGQGPEFLTYFNYEAQQDKSGLPNDRFSAERPEGSISTLTIQRTEQRDSAMYRCASSLDRGRGANVLTFGAGSRLTVL.

This clone occurred once. The rearrangement joins TRBV27 to TRBJ1-4, with 7 bases matching TRBD1. Germline CDR1 reads MNHEY; CDR2 reads SMNVEV (reference sequence). This CDR3 is built from 14 residues. V was pared by 4 bases and J by 5 bases, with 4 bases of the junction left unmatched. CDR3 in amino acids: CASSWSQGNEKLFF. CDR3 nucleotides: TGTGCCAGCAGTTGGTCACAGGGGAATGAAAAACTGTTTTTT.

This clone occurred a few times. The chain employs TRBV27 and TRBJ2-2; D gene unclear. The ends were cut back, 4 bases at V and 0 bases at J, with 3 bases in the middle. Germline values: CDR1 MNHEY, CDR2 SMNVEV (reference sequence). This CDR3 region has 13 residues. CDR3 protein: CASSSANTGELFF. CDR3 coding DNA: TGTGCCAGCAGTTCCGCGAACACCGGGGAGCTGTTTTTT.

The V call is TRBV24-1, the J call TRBJ2-1, with TRBD2 matching 7 bases. Germline V gene sequence: CDR1 KGHDR, CDR2 SFDVKD. This CDR3 is 14 amino acids long. J was trimmed by 5 bases and V by 4 bases; bases with no gene match: 4. The CDR3 protein is CATSEREGHNEQFF. CDR3 in DNA: TGTGCCACCAGTGAAAGGGAGGGCCACAATGAGCAGTTCTTC.

Details on this clone: A junction end diverges from the germline sequence, so it may reflect a read error. In DNA form, the CDR3 reads TGCGCCCGCAGCTTGGCCGGGGGGGATCAGCCCCAGCATTTT. Translated, it gives CARSLAGGDQPQHF. This chain joins TRBV5-1 and TRBJ1-5, with D possibly matching TRBD1 (5 bases). There are 14 residues in the CDR3. CDR1 is SGHRS and CDR2 is YFSETQ in the germline V gene.

The genes are TRBV24-1 and TRBJ2-5, with a tentative D call TRBD2 (5 bases). CDR1 is KGHDR and CDR2 is SFDVKD in the germline V gene. This CDR3 is built from 12 residues. V lost 10 bases and J lost 5, with 13 bases in between. In nucleotides, the CDR3 is TGTGCCACAGCCCGGGGTTGGGAGACCCAGTACTTC. Its translation is CATARGWETQYF.

V is TRBV11-2 and J is TRBJ2-5; 12 positions agree with TRBD2. Germline V gives CDR1 SGHAT, CDR2 FQNNGV. The J segment lost 2 bases and the V segment lost 4 bases, leaving 8 bases of the junction unmatched. This CDR3 spans 17 amino acids. The DNA of the CDR3 is TGTGCCAGCAGCTCGACTAGCGGGAGAGGAAAGCAAGAGACCCAGTACTTC. Protein sequence: CASSSTSGRGKQETQYF.

This clone was seen a handful of times. The genes are TRBV10-1 and TRBJ1-6, with D possibly being TRBD1 (6 bases). V dropped 3 bases and J dropped 10 bases, with 16 bases sitting between them. Germline-derived CDR1 and CDR2 are WNHNN and SYGVQD (reference sequence). This CDR3 is built from 15 residues. The CDR3 is CASSDDRKVCSPLHF. The CDR3 DNA sequence: TGCGCCAGCAGTGATGACAGGAAAGTTTGCTCACCCCTCCACTTT.

V gene TRBV11-2 combines with J gene TRBJ2-7; TRBD2 agrees at 11 bases. Unmatched junction bases numbered 3, after V lost 5 bases and J lost 0 bases. Germline CDR1 and CDR2: SGHAT and FQNNGV. The CDR3 is 15 residues long. The CDR3 nucleotides are TGTGCCAGCAGCCTCGGGACTAGCGGCTCCTACGAGCAGTACTTC. Translating it yields CASSLGTSGSYEQYF.

This rearrangement joins TRBV6-2 or TRBV6-3 to TRBJ2-1; a possible D gene is TRBD1 (5 bases). V gave up 4 bases and J gave up 15 bases, with 13 bases separating them. CDR1 is MNHEY, CDR2 SVGEGT, per germline. This CDR3 spans 11 amino acids. CDR3 nucleotide sequence: TGTGCCAGCAGTTCCAACAGGCATCGGTTCTTC. Translation gives CASSSNRHRFF.

The V call is TRBV11-2, the J call TRBJ2-3, with 7 bases fitting TRBD1. The V gene end was trimmed by 7 bases and the J gene end by 0 bases; junction bases not matched to a gene: 7. The CDR3 runs to 15 residues. CDR1 SGHAT and CDR2 FQNNGV come from the germline V gene. The CDR3, as DNA: TGTGCCAGCACTGACAGGGAACTGAGCACAGATACGCAGTATTTT. As protein: CASTDRELSTDTQYF.